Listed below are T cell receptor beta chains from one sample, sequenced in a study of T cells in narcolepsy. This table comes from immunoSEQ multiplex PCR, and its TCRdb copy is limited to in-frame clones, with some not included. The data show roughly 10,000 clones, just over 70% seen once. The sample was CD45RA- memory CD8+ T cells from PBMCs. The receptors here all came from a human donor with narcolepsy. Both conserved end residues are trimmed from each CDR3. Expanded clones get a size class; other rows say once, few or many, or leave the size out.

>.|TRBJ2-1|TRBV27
ASRPTIYNEQF
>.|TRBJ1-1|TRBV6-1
ASTPFTDNTEAF
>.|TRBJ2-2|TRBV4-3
ASSQDLEGDRYGGELF
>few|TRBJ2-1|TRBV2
ASSHPKGGFYNEQF
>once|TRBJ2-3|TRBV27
ASSLRLAERTDTQY
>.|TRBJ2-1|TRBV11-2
ASSFKAGALNEQF
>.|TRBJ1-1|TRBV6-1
ASSEDPVLGTEAF
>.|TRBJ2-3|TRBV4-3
ASSQYLEEITDTQY
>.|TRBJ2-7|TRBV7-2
ASSLGLAGDSGYEQY
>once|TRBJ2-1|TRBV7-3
ASSSLMGSEQF
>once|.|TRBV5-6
ASSSGFFYEQY
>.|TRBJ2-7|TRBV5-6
ASSQTGTIYEQY
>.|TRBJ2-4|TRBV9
ASSHSGVGDKNIQY
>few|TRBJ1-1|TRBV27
ASSPHTGTGNTEAF
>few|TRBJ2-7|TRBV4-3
ASSQERGGAYEQY